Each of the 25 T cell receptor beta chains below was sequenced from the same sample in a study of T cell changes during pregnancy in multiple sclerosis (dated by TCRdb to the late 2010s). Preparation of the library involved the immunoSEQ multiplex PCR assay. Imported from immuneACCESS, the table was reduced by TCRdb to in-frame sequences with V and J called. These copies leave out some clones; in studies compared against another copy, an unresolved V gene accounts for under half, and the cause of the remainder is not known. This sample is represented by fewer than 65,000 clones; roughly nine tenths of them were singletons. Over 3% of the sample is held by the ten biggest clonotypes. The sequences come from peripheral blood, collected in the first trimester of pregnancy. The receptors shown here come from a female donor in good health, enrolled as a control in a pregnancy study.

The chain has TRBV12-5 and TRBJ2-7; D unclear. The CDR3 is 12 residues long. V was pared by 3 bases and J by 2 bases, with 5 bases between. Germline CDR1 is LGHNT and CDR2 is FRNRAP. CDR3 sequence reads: CASGFNAYEQYF. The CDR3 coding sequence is TGTGCTAGTGGTTTTAATGCCTACGAGCAGTACTTC.

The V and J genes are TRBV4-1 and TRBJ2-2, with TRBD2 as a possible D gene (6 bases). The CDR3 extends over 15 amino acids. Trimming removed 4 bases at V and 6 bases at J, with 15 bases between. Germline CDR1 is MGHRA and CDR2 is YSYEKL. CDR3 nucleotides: TGCGCCAGCAGCCCCCCTTGGGGGGAAGCCGGGGAGCTGTTTTTT. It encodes CASSPPWGEAGELFF.

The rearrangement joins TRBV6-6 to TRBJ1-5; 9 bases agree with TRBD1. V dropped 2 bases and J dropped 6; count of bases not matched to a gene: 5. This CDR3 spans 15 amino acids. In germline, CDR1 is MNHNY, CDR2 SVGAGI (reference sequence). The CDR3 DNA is TGTGCCAGCAGTTACGCGACAGGGGGAAGTCAGCCCCAGCATTTT. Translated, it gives CASSYATGGSQPQHF.

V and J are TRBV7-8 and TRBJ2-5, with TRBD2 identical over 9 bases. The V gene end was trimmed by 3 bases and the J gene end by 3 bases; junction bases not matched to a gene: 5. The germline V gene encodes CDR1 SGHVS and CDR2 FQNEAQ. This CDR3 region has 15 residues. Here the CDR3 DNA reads TGTGCCAGCAGCTTGGCTAGCGGGGTAAAAGAGACCCAGTACTTC. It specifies CASSLASGVKETQYF.

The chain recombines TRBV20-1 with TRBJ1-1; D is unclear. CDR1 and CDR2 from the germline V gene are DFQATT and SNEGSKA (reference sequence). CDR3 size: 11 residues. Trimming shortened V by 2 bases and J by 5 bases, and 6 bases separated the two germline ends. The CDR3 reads CSARTGTEAFF. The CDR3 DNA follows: TGCAGTGCTAGAACGGGGACTGAAGCTTTCTTT.

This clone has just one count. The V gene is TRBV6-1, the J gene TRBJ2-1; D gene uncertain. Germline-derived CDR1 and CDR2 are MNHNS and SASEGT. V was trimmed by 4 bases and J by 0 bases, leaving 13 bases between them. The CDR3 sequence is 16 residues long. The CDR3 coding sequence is TGTGCCAGCAGTGGTAGCTCGCCTAGCTCCTACAATGAGCAGTTCTTC. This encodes CASSGSSPSSYNEQFF.

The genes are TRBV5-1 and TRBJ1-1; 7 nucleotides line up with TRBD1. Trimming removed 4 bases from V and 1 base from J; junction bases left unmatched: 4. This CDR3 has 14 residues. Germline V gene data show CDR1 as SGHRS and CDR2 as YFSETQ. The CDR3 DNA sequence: TGCGCCAGCAGCCAGGGGGGTGCGAACACTGAAGCTTTCTTT. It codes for CASSQGGANTEAFF.

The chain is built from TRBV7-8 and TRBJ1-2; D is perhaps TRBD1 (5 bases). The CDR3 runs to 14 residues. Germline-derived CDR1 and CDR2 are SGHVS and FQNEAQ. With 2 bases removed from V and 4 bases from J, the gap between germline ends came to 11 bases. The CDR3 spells CASSLSPDSYGYTF. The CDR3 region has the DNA TGTGCCAGCAGCTTATCCCCTGACAGCTATGGCTACACCTTC.

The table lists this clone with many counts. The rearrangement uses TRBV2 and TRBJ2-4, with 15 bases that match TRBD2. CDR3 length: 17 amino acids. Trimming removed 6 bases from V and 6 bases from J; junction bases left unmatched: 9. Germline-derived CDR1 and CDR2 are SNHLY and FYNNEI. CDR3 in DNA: TGTGCCAGCAGGGGGGGACTAGCGGGAGGAGGGGGAAACATTCAGTACTTC. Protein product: CASRGGLAGGGGNIQYF.

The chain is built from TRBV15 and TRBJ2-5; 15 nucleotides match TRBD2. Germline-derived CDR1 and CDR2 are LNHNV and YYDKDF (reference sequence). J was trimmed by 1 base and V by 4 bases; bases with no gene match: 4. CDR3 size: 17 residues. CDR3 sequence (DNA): TGTGCCACCAGCATTGGACTAGCGGGAGGGGGCCAAGAGACCCAGTACTTC. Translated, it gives CATSIGLAGGGQETQYF.

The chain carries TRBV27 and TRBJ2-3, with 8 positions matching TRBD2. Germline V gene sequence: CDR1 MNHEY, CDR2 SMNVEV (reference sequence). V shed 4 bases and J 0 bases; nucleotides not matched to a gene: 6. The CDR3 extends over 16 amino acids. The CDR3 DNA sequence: TGTGCCAGCAGTTCCCCCGGGGGGGCGAGCACAGATACGCAGTATTTT. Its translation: CASSSPGGASTDTQYF.

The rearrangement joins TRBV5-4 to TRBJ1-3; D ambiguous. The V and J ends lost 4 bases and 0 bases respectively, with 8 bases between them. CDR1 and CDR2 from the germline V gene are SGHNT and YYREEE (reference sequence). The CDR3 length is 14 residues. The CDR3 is CASSRADSGNTIYF. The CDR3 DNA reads TGTGCCAGCAGCAGAGCGGACTCTGGAAACACCATATATTTT.

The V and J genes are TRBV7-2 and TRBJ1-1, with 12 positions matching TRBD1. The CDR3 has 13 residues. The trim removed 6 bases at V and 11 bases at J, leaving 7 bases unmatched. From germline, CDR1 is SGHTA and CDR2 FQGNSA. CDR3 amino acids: CASRGDRGLWAFF. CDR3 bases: TGTGCCAGCAGGGGGGACAGGGGGCTGTGGGCTTTCTTT.

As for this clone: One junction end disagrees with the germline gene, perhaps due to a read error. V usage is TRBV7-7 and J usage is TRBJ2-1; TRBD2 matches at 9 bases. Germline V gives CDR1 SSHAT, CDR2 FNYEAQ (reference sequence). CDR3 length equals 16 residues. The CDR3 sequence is CASSLDSSGTYNEQFF. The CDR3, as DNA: TGTGCTAGCAGCTTAGACTCTAGCGGGACATACAATGAGCAGTTCTTC.

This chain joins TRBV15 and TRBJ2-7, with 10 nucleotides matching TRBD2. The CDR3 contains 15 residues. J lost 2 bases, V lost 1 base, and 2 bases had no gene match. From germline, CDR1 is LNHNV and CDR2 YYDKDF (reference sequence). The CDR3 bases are TGTGCCACCAGCAGAGGGAGCGGGGGGGCCTACGAGCAGTACTTC. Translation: CATSRGSGGAYEQYF.

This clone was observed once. The CDR3 nucleotides read TGTGCCAGTAGTATCAGGACAAGACCTAGCAATCAGCCCCAGCATTTT. It specifies CASSIRTRPSNQPQHF. This chain joins TRBV19 and TRBJ1-5; D might be TRBD1 (5 bases). V lost 3 bases and J lost 0, with 12 bases in between. CDR1 is LNHDA and CDR2 is SQIVND in the germline V gene (reference sequence). The CDR3 is 16 amino acids.

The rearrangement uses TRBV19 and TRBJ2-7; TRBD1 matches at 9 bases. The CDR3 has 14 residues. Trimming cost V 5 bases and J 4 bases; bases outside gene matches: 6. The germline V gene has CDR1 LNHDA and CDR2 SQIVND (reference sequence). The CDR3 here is CASSAPGQGYEQYF. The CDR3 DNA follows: TGTGCCAGTAGTGCCCCGGGACAGGGATACGAGCAGTACTTC.

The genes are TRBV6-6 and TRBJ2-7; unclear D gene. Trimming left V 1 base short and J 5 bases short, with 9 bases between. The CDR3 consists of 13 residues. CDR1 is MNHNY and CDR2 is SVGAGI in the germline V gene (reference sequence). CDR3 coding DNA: TGTGCCAGCAGTTACTTCAGGAAGAACGAGCAGTACTTC. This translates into CASSYFRKNEQYF.

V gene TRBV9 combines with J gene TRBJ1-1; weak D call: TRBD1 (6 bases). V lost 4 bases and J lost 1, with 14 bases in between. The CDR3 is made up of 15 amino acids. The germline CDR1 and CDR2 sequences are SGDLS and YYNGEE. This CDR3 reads CASSSRGTTNTEAFF. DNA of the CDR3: TGTGCCAGCAGCTCCCGTGGGACAACGAACACTGAAGCTTTCTTT.

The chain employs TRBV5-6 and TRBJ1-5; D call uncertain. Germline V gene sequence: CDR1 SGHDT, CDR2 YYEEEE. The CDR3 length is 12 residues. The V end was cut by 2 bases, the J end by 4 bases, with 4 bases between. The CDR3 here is CASSFLNQPQHF. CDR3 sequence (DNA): TGTGCCAGCAGCTTTCTGAATCAGCCCCAGCATTTT. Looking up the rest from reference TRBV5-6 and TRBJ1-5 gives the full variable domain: DAGVTQSPTHLIKTRGQQVTLRCSPKSGHDTVSWYQQALGQGPQFIFQYYEEEERQRGNFPDRFSGHQFPNYSSELNVNALLLGDSALYLCASSFLNQPQHFGDGTRLSIL.

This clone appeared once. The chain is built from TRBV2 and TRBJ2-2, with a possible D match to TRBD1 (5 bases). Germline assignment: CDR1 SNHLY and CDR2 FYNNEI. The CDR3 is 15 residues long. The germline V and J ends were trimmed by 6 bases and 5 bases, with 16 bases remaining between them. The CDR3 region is CASRRPAGRTGELFF. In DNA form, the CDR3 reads TGTGCCAGCAGGCGCCCGGCAGGGCGGACCGGGGAGCTGTTTTTT.

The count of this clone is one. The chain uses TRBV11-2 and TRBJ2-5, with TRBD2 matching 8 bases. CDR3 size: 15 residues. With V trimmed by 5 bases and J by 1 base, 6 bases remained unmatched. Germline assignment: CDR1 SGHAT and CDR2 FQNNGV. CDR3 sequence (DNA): TGTGCCAGCAGCCGTAACAGCGGGAGCCAAGAGACCCAGTACTTC. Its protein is CASSRNSGSQETQYF.

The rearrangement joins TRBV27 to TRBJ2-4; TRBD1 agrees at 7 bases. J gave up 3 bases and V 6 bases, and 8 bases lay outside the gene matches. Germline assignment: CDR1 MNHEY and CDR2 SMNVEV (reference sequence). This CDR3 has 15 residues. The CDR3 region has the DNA TGTGCCAGCAGGACTCTGGGGGACAGCAAAAACATTCAGTACTTC. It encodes CASRTLGDSKNIQYF.

The CDR3 DNA is TGTGCCAGCACGCGGACAGGGCCCAACTATGGCTACACCTTC. This codes for CASTRTGPNYGYTF. The chain uses TRBV28 and TRBJ1-2; 8 bases line up with TRBD1. The CDR3 has 14 residues. Germline V lookup: CDR1 MDHEN, CDR2 SYDVKM. V lost 7 bases, J lost 2 bases, and 6 bases stayed unmatched.

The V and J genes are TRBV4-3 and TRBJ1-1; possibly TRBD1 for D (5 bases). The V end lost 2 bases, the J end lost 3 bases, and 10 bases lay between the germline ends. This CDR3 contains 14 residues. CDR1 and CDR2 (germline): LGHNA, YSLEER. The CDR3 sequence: CASSQNWGDTEAFF. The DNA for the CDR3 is TGCGCCAGCAGCCAAAATTGGGGGGACACTGAAGCTTTCTTT.